This TCR beta chain was identified during a study of Ad26.COV2.S vaccination and SARS-CoV-2 variants. Findings and caveats of the study: Vaccine and placebo recipients had similar non-spike TCR breadth.

The method was immunoSEQ multiplex PCR; TCRdb's version includes in-frame clones alone and lacks a portion of them. This sample yields about 460,000 clones, of which roughly nine tenths are seen a single time; around 1.6% belongs to the top ten. Points on this clone: The antigen remains unidentified.

This sample's treatment: some 20 received Ad26.COV2.S at low or high dose, single or two shots; 5 received placebo; per-sample allocation not given. Day 63 after the first injection of vaccine or placebo was the sampling time. Looked up from germline, CDR1 is LGHDT and CDR2 is YNNKEL (reference sequence). V lost 6 bases and J lost 7, with 12 bases in between. The CDR3 is 12 residues long. The chain has TRBV3-1 (or the pseudogene TRBV3-2) and TRBJ2-5; TRBD1 might be the D (6 bases). This sequence was found in a person between 18 and 65 years old who received the Ad26.COV2.S COVID-19 vaccine or a placebo. Material: peripheral blood, obtained in a trial of Ad26.COV2.S vaccine versus placebo. This CDR3 is CASSQTGLTQYF. The CDR3 coding sequence is TGTGCCAGCAGTCAAACAGGGTTGACCCAGTACTTC.